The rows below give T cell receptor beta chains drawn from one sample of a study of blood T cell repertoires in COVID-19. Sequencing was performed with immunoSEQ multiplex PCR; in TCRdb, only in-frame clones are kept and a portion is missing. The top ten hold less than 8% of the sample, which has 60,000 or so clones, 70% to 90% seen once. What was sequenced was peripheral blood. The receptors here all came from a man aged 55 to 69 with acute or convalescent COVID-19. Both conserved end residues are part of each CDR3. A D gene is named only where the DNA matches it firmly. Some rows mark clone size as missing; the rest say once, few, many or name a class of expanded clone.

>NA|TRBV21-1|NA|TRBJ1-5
CASSISFPPEGRSQPQHF
TGTGCCAGCAGCATCTCCTTCCCCCCTGAGGGCCGGAGTCAGCCCCAGCATTTT
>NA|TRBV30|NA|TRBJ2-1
CAWSADPPYYEQFF
TGTGCCTGGAGCGCCGATCCGCCGTACTATGAGCAGTTCTTC
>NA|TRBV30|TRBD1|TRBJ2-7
CAWSDGTGDEQYF
TGTGCCTGGAGTGACGGGACAGGTGACGAGCAGTACTTC
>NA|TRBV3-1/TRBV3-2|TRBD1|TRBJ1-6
CASRLGRGRTPNSPLHF
TGTGCCAGCAGACTCGGAAGGGGGCGAACCCCGAATTCACCCCTCCACTTT
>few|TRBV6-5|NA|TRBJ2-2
CASSSPSTGSWELFF
TGTGCCAGCAGTTCACCGAGTACAGGGTCCTGGGAGCTGTTTTTT
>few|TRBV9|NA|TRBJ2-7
CASSAKTGKYEQYF
TGTGCCAGCAGCGCGAAGACAGGAAAATACGAGCAGTACTTC
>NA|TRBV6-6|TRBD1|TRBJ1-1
CASRPIGRGDTEAFF
TGTGCCAGCAGACCAATAGGCAGGGGGGACACTGAAGCTTTCTTT
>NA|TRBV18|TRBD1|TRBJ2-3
CASSASGGVSTDTQYF
TGTGCCAGCTCAGCTTCAGGGGGCGTTAGCACAGATACGCAGTATTTT
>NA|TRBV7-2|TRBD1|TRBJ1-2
CASSADRGYGYTF
TGTGCCAGCAGCGCCGACAGGGGATATGGCTACACCTTC
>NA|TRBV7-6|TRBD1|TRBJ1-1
CASSLTGQVNTEAFF
TGTGCCAGCAGCCTAACGGGACAGGTGAACACTGAAGCTTTCTTT
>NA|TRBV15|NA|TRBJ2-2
CATSRQGGNGELFF
TGTGCCACCAGCCGTCAGGGTGGGAACGGGGAGCTGTTTTTT
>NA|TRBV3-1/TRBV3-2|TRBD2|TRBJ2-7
CASRETSGGESEQYF
TGTGCCAGCAGAGAGACTAGCGGGGGGGAAAGCGAGCAGTACTTC
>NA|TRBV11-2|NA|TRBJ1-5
CASSLANQPQHF
TGTGCCAGCAGCTTGGCCAATCAGCCCCAGCATTTT
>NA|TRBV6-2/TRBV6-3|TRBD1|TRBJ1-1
CASSYPLGTAGAFF
TGTGCCAGCAGTTACCCGCTCGGGACAGCCGGAGCTTTCTTT
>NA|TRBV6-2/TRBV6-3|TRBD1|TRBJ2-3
CASSLDRDRGLTDTQYF
TGTGCCAGCAGCCTCGACCGGGACAGGGGGCTGACAGATACGCAGTATTTT
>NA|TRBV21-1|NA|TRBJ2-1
CASSKGRSPCEQFF
TGTGCCAGCAGCAAAGGGCGTAGCCCTTGTGAGCAGTTCTTC
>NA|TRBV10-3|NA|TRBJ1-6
CAISERSNNSPLHF
TGTGCCATCAGTGAACGGTCAAATAATTCACCCCTCCACTTT
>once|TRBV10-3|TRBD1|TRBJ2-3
CAISWSGGNTDTQYF
TGTGCCATCAGTTGGTCAGGGGGCAACACAGATACGCAGTATTTT
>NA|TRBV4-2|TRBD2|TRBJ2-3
CASSQESASGGPDTQYF
TGTGCCAGCAGCCAAGAGTCGGCTAGCGGGGGCCCAGATACGCAGTATTTT
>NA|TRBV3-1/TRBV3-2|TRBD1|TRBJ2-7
CASSPSGGASYEQYF
TGTGCCAGCAGCCCATCAGGGGGCGCGTCTTACGAGCAGTACTTC
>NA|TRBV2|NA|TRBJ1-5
CASRQGRGQPQHF
TGTGCCAGCCGCCAGGGAAGAGGTCAGCCCCAGCATTTT
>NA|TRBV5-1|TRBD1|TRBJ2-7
CASSLRGTVEQYF
TGCGCCAGCAGCTTACGAGGGACAGTCGAGCAGTACTTC
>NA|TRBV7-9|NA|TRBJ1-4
CASSSTGLLEKLFF
TGTGCCAGCAGTTCTACAGGGTTACTTGAAAAACTGTTTTTT
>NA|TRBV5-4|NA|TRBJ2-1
CASPLAGARRGEQFF
TGTGCCAGCCCACTGGCGGGGGCCCGGCGGGGTGAGCAGTTCTTC
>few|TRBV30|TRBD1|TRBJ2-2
CAWTGTATGELFF
TGTGCCTGGACCGGGACAGCTACCGGGGAGCTGTTTTTT
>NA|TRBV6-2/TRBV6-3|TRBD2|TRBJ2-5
CASSSASGGSGETQYF
TGTGCCAGCAGTTCCGCAAGCGGGGGATCAGGAGAGACCCAGTACTTC
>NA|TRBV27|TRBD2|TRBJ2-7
CASSLTPGRGNEQYF
TGTGCCAGCAGTTTAACTCCCGGGCGGGGGAACGAGCAGTACTTC
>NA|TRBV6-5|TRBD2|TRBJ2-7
CASSNSGEGEQYF
TGTGCCAGCAGTAACTCCGGGGAGGGGGAGCAGTACTTC
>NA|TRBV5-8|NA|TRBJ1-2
CASSLGLDYTF
TGTGCCAGCAGCTTGGGACTGGACTACACCTTC
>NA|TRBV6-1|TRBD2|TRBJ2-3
CASSDPPGTKSDTQYF
TGTGCCAGCAGTGACCCCCCGGGGACTAAATCGGATACGCAGTATTTT
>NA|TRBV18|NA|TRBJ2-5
CASSLGRTTQETQYF
TGTGCCAGCTCACTGGGACGGACTACTCAAGAGACCCAGTACTTC
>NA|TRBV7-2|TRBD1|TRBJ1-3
CASSEGAGNTIYF
TGTGCCAGCAGCGAGGGGGCGGGAAACACCATATATTTT
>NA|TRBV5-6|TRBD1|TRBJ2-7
CASSEGTGNSYEQYF
TGTGCCAGCAGCGAGGGGACAGGAAACTCCTACGAGCAGTACTTC
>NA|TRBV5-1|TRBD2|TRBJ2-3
CASSLLAGGPDTQYF
TGCGCCAGCAGCTTGCTAGCGGGGGGCCCAGATACGCAGTATTTT
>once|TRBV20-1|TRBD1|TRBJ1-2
CSAPQGSGYTF
TGCAGTGCTCCACAGGGGTCCGGCTACACCTTC
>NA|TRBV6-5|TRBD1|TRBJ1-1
CASSYGRTGLNTEAFF
TGTGCCAGCAGTTACGGGAGGACAGGGCTTAACACTGAAGCTTTCTTT
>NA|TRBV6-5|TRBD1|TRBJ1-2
CASSQQGGAGRYTF
TGTGCCAGCAGCCAACAGGGGGGGGCCGGCCGCTACACCTTC
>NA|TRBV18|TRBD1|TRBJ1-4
CASSEGQPATNEKLFF
TGTGCCAGCTCCGAGGGACAGCCCGCAACTAATGAAAAACTGTTTTTT
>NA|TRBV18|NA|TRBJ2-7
CASSEQGTSYEQYF
TGTGCCAGCTCAGAGCAGGGGACGTCCTACGAGCAGTACTTC
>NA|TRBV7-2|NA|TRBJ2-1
CASSGGTASYNEQFF
TGTGCCAGCAGCGGGGGGACCGCCTCCTACAATGAGCAGTTCTTC
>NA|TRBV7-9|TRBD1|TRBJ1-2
CASSLVSDRPTRGYTF
TGTGCCAGCAGCTTAGTTTCGGACAGGCCAACCCGGGGCTACACCTTC
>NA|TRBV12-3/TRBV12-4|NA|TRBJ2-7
CASSLVSAYEQYF
TGTGCCAGCAGTTTAGTTAGTGCCTACGAGCAGTACTTC
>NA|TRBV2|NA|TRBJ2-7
CASSEWRYEQYF
TGTGCCAGCAGTGAATGGAGGTACGAGCAGTACTTC
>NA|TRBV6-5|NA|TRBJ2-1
CASRPLTGSRNEQFF
TGTGCCAGCAGGCCTCTTACGGGGAGTAGAAATGAGCAGTTCTTC
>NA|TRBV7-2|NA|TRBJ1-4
CASSPGTRERLFF
TGTGCCAGCAGCCCAGGGACTCGCGAACGGCTGTTTTTT
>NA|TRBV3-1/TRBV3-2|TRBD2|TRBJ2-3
CASSLTSGGAGDTQYF
TGTGCCAGCAGCCTAACTAGCGGGGGGGCCGGAGATACGCAGTATTTT
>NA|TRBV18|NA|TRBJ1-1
CASSPPGVGTEAFF
TGTGCCAGCTCACCTCCAGGGGTGGGCACTGAAGCTTTCTTT
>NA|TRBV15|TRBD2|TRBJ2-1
CATSRRSGGTKNEQFF
TGTGCCACCAGCAGACGAAGCGGGGGGACTAAAAATGAGCAGTTCTTC
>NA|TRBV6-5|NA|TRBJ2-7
CASRGGAWYEQYF
TGTGCCAGCAGAGGGGGGGCCTGGTACGAGCAGTACTTC
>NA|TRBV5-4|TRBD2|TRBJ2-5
CASSFQLGLAEQETQYF
TGTGCCAGCAGCTTTCAACTGGGACTAGCGGAACAAGAGACCCAGTACTTC
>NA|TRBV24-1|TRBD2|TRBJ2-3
CATSAAGGRFTDTQYF
TGTGCCACCAGTGCGGCGGGGGGGCGATTCACAGATACGCAGTATTTT